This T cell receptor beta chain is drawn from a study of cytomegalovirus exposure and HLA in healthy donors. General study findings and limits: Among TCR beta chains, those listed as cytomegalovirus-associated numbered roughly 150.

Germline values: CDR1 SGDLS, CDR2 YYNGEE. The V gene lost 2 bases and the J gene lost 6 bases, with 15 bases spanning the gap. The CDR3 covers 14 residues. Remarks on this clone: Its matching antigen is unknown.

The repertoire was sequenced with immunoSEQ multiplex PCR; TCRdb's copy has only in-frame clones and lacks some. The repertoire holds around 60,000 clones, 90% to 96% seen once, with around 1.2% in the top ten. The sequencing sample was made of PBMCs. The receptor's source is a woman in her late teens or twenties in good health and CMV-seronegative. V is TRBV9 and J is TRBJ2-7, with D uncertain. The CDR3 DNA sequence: TGTGCCAGCAGCGTCAGCCAGGTACCCAGCGAGCAGTACTTC. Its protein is CASSVSQVPSEQYF.